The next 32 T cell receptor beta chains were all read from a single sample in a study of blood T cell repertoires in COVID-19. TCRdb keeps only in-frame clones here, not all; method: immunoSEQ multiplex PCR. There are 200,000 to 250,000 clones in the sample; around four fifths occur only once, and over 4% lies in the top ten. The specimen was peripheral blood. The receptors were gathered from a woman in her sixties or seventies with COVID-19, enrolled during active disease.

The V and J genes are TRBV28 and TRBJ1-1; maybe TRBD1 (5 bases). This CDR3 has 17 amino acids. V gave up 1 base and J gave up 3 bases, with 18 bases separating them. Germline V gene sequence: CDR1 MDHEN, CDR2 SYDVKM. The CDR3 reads CASSLFAARGGDTEAFF. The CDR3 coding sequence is TGTGCCAGCAGTTTATTCGCCGCAAGGGGAGGGGACACTGAAGCTTTCTTT.

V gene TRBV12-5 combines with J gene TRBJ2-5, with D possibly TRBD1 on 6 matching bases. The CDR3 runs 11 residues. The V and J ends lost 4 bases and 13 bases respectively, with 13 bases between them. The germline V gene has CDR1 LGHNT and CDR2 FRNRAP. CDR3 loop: CASGSGQIPYF. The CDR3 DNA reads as TGTGCTAGTGGTTCCGGACAGATACCGTACTTC.

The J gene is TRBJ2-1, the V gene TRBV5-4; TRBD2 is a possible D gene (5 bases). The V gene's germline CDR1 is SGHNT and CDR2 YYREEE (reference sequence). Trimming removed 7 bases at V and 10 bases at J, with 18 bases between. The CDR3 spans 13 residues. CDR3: CASRGLSVGEQFF. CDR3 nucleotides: TGTGCCAGCCGAGGACTGTCGGTTGGGGAGCAGTTCTTC. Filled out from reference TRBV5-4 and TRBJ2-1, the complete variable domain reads ETGVTQSPTHLIKTRGQQVTLRCSSQSGHNTVSWYQQALGQGPQFIFQYYREEENGRGNFPPRFSGLQFPNYSSELNVNALELDDSALYLCASRGLSVGEQFFGPGTRLTVL.

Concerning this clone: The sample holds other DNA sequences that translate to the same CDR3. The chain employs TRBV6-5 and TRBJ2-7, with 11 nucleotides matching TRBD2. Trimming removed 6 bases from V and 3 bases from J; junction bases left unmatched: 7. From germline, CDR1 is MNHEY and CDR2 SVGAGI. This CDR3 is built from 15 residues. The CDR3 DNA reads TGTGCCAGCAGCTCCGGACTAGCGGGCATCTACGAGCAGTACTTC. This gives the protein CASSSGLAGIYEQYF.

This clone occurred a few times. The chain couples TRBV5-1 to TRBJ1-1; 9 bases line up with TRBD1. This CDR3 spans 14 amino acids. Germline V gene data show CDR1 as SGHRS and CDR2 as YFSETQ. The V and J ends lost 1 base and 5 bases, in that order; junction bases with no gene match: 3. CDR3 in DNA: TGCGCCAGCAGCTTGACGACAGGGGGGACTGAAGCTTTCTTT. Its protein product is CASSLTTGGTEAFF.

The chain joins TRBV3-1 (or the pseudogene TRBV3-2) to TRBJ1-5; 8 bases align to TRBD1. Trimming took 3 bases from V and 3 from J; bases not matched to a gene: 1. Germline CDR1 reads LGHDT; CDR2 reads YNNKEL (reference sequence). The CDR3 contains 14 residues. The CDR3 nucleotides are TGTGCCAGCAGCCAGACAGGGGTCAATCAGCCCCAGCATTTT. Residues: CASSQTGVNQPQHF.

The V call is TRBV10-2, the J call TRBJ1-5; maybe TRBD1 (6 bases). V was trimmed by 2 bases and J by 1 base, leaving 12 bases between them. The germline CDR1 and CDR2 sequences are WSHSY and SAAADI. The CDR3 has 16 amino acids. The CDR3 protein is CASSEGGQKSNQPQHF. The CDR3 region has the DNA TGCGCCAGCAGTGAGGGTGGACAGAAAAGCAATCAGCCCCAGCATTTT.

CDR3 sequence reads: CASSSLRDYPGEQYF. The CDR3 DNA is TGTGCCAGCAGTTCACTCCGGGACTACCCTGGGGAGCAGTACTTC. The chain uses TRBV6-2 or TRBV6-3 and TRBJ2-7; 7 bases match TRBD2. This CDR3 contains 15 residues. CDR1 and CDR2 (germline): MNHEY, SVGEGT. The junction had 13 bases not matched to a gene; V was cut back by 4 bases and J by 7 bases.

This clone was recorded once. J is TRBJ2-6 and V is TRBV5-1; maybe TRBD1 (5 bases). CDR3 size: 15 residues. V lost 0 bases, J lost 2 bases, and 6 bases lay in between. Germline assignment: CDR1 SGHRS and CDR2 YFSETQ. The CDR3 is CASSLEGAGANVLTF. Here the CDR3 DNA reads TGCGCCAGCAGCTTGGAAGGGGCTGGGGCCAACGTCCTGACTTTC.

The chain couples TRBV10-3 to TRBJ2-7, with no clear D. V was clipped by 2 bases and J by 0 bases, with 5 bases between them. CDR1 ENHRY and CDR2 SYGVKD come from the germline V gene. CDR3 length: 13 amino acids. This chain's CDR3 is CAISEGSSYEQYF. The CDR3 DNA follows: TGTGCCATCAGTGAGGGCTCCTCCTACGAGCAGTACTTC.

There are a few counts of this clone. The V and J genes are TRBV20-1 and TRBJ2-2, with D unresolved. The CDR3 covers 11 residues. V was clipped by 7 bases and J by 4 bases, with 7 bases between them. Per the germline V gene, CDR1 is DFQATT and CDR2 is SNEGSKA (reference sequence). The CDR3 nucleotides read TGCAGTGTTACGGGCACCGGGGAGCTGTTTTTT. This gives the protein CSVTGTGELFF.

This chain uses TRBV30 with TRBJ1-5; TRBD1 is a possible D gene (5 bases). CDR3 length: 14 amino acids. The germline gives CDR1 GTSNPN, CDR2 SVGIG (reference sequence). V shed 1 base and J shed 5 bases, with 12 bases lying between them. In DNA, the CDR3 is TGTGCCTGGAGTGAGGGCCAGGGTGATCAGCCCCAGCATTTT. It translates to CAWSEGQGDQPQHF.

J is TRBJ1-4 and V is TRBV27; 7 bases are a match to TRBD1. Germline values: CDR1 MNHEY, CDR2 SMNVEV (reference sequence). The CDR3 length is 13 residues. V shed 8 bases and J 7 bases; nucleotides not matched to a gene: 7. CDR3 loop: CASSDREGEKLFF. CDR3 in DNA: TGTGCCAGCTCTGACAGGGAAGGTGAAAAACTGTTTTTT.

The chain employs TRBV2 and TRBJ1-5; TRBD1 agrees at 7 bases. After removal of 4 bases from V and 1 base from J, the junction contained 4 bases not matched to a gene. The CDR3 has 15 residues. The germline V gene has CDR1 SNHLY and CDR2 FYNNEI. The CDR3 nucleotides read TGTGCCAGCAGTGGACAGGGACGAAGCAATCAGCCCCAGCATTTT. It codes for CASSGQGRSNQPQHF.

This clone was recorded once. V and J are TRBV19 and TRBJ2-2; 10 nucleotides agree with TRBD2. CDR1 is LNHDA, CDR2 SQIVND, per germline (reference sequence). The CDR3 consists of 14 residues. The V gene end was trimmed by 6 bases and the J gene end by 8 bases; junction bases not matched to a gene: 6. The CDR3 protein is CASRATSGIGELFF. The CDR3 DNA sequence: TGTGCCAGTAGAGCTACTAGCGGGATTGGGGAGCTGTTTTTT.

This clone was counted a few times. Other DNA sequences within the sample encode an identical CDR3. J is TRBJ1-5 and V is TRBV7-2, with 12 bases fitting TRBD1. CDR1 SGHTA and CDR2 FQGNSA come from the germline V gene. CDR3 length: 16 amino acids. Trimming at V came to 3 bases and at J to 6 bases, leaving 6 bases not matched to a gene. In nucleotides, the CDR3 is TGTGCCAGCAGCTTCTTGGGACAGGGGGCAAGTCAGCCCCAGCATTTT. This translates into CASSFLGQGASQPQHF. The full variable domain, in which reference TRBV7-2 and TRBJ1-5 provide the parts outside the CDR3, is GAGVSQSPSNKVTEKGKDVELRCDPISGHTALYWYRQSLGQGLEFLIYFQGNSAPDKSGLPSDRFSAERTGGSVSTLTIQRTQQEDSAVYLCASSFLGQGASQPQHFGDGTRLSIL.

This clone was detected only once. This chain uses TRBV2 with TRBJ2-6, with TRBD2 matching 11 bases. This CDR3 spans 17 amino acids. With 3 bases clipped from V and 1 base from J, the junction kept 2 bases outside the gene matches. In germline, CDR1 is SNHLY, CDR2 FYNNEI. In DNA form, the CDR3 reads TGTGCCAGCAGTGACCGACTAGCGGGGTCTGGGGCCAACGTCCTGACTTTC. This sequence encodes CASSDRLAGSGANVLTF.

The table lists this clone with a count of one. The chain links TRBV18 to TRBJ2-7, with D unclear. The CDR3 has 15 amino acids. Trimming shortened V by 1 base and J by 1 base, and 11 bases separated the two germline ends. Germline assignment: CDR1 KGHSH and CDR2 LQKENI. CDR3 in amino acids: CASSPLLGSSYEQYF. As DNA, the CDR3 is TGTGCCAGCTCACCACTACTGGGCTCGTCCTACGAGCAGTACTTC.

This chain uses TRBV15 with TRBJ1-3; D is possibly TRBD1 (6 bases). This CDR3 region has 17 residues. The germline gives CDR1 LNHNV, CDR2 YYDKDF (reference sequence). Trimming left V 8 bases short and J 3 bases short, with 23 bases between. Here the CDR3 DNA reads TGTGCCACCGGCCAGGGGATTAAGGGAAAGGGTGGAAACACCATATATTTT. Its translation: CATGQGIKGKGGNTIYF.

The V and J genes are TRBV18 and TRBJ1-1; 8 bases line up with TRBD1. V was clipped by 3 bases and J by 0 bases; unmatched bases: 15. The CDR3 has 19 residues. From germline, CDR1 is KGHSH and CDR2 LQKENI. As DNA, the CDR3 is TGTGCCAGCTCACCCCTATTGATAATTGGGACAGGAATGAACACTGAAGCTTTCTTT. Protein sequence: CASSPLLIIGTGMNTEAFF.

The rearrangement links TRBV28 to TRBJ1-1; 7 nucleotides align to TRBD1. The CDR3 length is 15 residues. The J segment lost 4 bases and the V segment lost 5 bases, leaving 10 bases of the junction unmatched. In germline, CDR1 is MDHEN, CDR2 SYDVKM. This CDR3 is CASSLVGQAGTEAFF. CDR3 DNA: TGTGCCAGCAGTCTAGTAGGACAGGCGGGCACTGAAGCTTTCTTT.

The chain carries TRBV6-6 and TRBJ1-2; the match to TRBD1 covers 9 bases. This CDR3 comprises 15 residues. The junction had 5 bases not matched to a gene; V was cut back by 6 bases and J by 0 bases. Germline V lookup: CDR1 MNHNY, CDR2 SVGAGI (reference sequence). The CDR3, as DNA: TGTGCCAGCAGCACTGGACAGGGGACTAACTATGGCTACACCTTC. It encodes CASSTGQGTNYGYTF.

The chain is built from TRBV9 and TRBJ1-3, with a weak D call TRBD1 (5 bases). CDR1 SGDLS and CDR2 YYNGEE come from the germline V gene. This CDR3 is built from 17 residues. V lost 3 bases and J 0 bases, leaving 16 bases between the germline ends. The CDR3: CASSADGARSSGNTIYF. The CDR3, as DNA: TGTGCCAGCAGCGCGGATGGGGCCAGAAGCTCTGGAAACACCATATATTTT. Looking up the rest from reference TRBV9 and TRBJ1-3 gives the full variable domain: DSGVTQTPKHLITATGQRVTLRCSPRSGDLSVYWYQQSLDQGLQFLIQYYNGEERAKGNILERFSAQQFPDLHSELNLSSLELGDSALYFCASSADGARSSGNTIYFGEGSWLTVV.

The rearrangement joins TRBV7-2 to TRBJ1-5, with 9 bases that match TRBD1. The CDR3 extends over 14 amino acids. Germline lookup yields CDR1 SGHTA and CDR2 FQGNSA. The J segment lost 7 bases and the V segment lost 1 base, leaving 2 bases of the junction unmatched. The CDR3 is CASSLDRGQQPQHF. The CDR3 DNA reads TGTGCCAGCAGCTTAGACAGGGGGCAGCAGCCCCAGCATTTT. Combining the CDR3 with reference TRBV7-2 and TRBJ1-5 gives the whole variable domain GAGVSQSPSNKVTEKGKDVELRCDPISGHTALYWYRQSLGQGLEFLIYFQGNSAPDKSGLPSDRFSAERTGGSVSTLTIQRTQQEDSAVYLCASSLDRGQQPQHFGDGTRLSIL.

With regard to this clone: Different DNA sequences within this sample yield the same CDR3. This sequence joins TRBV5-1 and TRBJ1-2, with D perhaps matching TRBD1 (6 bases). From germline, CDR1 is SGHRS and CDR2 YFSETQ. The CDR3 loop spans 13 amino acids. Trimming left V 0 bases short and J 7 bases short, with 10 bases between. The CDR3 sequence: CASSLAGVGGYTF. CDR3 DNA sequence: TGCGCCAGCAGCTTGGCAGGGGTCGGTGGCTACACCTTC.

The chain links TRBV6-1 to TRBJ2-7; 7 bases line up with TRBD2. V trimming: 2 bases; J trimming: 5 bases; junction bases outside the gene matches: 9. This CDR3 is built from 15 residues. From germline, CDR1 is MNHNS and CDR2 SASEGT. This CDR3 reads CASSEYTAGMNEQYF. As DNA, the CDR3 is TGTGCCAGCAGTGAATATACAGCGGGAATGAACGAGCAGTACTTC.

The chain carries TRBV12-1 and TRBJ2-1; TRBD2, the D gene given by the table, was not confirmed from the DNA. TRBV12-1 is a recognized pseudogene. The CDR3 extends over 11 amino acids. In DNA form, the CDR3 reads TGTGCCAGCACTTCGGTGGATGAGCAGTTCTTC. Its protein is CASTSVDEQFF.

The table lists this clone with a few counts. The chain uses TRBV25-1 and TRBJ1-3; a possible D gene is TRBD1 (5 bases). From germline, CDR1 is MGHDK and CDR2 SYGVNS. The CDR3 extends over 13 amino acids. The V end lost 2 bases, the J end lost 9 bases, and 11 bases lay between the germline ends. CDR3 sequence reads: CASSENWGGTIYF. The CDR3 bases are TGTGCCAGCAGTGAAAATTGGGGGGGCACCATATATTTT.

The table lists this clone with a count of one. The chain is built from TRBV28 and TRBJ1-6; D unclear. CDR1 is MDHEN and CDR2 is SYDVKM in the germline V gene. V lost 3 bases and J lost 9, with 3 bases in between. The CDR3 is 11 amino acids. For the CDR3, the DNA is TGTGCCAGCAGTTTCTCTTCACCCCTCCACTTT. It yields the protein CASSFSSPLHF.

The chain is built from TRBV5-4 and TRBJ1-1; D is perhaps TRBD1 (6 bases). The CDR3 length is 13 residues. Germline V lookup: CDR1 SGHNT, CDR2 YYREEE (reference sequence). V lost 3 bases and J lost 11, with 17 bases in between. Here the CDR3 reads CASSWENREKAFF. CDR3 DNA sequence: TGTGCCAGCAGCTGGGAGAACAGGGAGAAGGCTTTCTTT.

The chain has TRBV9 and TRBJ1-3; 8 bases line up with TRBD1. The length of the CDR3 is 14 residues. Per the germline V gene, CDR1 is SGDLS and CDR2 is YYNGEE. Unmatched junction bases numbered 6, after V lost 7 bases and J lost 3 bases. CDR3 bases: TGTGCCAGCGGCGGACAGGGAGATGGAAACACCATATATTTT. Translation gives CASGGQGDGNTIYF.

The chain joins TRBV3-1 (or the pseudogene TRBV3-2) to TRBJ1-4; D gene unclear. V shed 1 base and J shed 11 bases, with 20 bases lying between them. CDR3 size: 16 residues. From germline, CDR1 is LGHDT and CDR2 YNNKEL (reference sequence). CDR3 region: CASSQGLVRLNGKLFF. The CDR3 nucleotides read TGTGCCAGCAGCCAAGGACTTGTACGGCTAAATGGGAAACTGTTTTTT.